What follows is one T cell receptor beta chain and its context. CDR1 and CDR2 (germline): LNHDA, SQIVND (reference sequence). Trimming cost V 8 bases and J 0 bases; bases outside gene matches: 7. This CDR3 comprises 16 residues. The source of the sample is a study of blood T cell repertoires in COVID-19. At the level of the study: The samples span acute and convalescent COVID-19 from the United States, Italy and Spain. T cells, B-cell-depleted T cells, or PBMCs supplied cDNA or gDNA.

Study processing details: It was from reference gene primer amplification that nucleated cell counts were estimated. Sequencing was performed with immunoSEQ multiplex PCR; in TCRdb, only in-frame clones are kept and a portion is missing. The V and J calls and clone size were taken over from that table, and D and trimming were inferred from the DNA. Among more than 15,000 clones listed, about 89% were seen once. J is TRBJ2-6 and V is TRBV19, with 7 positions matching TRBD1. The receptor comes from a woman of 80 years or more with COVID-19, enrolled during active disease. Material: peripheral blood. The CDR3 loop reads CASSTGSVSGANVLTF. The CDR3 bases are TGTGCCAGTTCGACAGGGAGCGTCTCTGGGGCCAACGTCCTGACTTTC.